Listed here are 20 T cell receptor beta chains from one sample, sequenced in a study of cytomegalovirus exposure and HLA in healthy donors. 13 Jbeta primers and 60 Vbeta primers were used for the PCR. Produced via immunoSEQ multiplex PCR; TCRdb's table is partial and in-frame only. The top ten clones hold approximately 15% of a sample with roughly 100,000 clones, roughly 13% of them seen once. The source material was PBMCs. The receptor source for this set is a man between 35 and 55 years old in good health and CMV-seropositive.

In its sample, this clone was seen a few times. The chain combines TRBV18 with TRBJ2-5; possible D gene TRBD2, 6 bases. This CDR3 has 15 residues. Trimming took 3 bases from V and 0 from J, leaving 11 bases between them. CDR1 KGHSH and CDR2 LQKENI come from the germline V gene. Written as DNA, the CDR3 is TGTGCCAGCTCACCTTACTGGGGGGACCAAGAGACCCAGTACTTC. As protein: CASSPYWGDQETQYF.

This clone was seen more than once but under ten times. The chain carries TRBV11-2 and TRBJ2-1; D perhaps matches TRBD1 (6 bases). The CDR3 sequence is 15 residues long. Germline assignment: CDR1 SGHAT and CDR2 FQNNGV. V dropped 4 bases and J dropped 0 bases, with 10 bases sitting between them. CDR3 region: CASSSGTSSYNEQFF. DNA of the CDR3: TGTGCCAGCAGCTCCGGGACAAGCTCCTACAATGAGCAGTTCTTC.

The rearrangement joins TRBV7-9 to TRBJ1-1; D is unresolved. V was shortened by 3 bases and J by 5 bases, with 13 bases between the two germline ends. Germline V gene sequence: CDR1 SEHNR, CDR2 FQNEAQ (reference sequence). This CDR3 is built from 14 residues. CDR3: CASSLEGGGTEAFF. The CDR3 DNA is TGTGCCAGCAGCTTGGAAGGAGGAGGAACTGAAGCTTTCTTT.

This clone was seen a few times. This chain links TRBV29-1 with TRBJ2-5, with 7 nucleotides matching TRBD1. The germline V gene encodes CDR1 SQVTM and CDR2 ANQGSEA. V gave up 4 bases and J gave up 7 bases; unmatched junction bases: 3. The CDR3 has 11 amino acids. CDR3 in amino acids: CSVGTGATQYF. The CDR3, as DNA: TGCAGCGTTGGGACAGGAGCGACCCAGTACTTC. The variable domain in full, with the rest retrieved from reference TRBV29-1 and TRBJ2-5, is SAVISQKPSRDICQRGTSLTIQCQVDSQVTMMFWYRQQPGQSLTLIATANQGSEATYESGFVIDKFPISRPNLTFSTLTVSNMSPEDSSIYLCSVGTGATQYFGPGTRLLVL.

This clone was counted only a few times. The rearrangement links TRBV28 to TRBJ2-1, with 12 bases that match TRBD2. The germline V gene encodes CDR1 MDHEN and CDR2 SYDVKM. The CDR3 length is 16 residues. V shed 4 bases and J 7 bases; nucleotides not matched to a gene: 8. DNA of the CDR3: TGTGCCAGCAGTTCGCTAGCGGGAGGGCCGGGTAATGAGCAGTTCTTC. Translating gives CASSSLAGGPGNEQFF.

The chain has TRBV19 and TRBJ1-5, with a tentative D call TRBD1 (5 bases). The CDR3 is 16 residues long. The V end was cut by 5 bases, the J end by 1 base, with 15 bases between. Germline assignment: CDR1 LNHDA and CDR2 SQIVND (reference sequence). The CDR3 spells CASSDRGTGSNQPQHF. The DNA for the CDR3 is TGTGCCAGTAGTGACCGCGGGACGGGGAGCAATCAGCCCCAGCATTTT.

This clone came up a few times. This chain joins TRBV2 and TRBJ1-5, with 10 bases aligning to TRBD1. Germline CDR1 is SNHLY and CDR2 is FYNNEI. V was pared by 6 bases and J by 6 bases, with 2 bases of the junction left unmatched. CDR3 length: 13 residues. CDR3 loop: CASSRDRGQPQHF. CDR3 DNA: TGTGCCAGCAGCCGGGACAGGGGTCAGCCCCAGCATTTT. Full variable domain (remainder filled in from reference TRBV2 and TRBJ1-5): EPEVTQTPSHQVTQMGQEVILRCVPISNHLYFYWYRQILGQKVEFLVSFYNNEISEKSEIFDDQFSVERPDGSNFTLKIRSTKLEDSAMYFCASSRDRGQPQHFGDGTRLSIL.

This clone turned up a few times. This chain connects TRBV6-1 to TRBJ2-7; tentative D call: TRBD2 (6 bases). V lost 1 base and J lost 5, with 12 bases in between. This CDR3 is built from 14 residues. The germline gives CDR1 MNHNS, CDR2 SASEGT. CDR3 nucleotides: TGTGCCAGCAGTGAAGTGGGAGGTTGGAACGAGCAGTACTTC. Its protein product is CASSEVGGWNEQYF.

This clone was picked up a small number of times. Here the CDR3 DNA reads TGTGCCAGCAGTGAAAGGGCTAGCGGACATAATCTTCTAGCCAAAAACATTCAGTACTTC. Translation gives CASSERASGHNLLAKNIQYF. V gene TRBV2 combines with J gene TRBJ2-4, with 7 bases fitting TRBD2. The junction had 16 bases not matched to a gene; V was cut back by 2 bases and J by 0 bases. This CDR3 is 20 amino acids long. Germline lookup yields CDR1 SNHLY and CDR2 FYNNEI.

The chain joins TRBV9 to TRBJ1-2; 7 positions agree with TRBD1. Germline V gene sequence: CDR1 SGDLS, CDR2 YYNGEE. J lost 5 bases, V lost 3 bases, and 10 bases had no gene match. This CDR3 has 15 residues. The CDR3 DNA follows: TGTGCCAGCAGCGATACAACAGGGGCTCGGTATGGCTACACCTTC. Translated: CASSDTTGARYGYTF.

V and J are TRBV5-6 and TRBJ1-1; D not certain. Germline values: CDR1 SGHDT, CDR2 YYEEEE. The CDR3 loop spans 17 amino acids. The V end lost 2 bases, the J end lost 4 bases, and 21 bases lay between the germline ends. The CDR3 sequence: CASSFRLGGSPSTEAFF. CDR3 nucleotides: TGTGCCAGCAGCTTTCGCCTGGGAGGGTCCCCTAGCACTGAAGCTTTCTTT.

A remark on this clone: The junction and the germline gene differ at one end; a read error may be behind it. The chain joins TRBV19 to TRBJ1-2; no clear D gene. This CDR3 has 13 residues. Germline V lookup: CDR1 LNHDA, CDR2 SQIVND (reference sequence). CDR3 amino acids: CASSVEPGNGYTF. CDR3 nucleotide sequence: TGTGCCAGTAGTGTAGAGCCGGGAAATGGCTACACCTTC. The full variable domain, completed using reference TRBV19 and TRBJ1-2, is DGGITQSPKYLFRKEGQNVTLSCEQNLNHDAMYWYRQDPGQGLRLIYYSQIVNDFQKGDIAEGYSVSREKKESFPLTVTSAQKNPTAFYLCASSVEPGNGYTFGSGTRLTVV.

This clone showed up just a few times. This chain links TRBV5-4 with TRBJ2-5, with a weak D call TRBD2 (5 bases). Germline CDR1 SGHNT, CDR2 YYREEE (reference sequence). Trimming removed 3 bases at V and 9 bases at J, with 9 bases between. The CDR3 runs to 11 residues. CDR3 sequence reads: CASSSAEAQYF. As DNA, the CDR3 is TGTGCCAGCAGCTCCGCGGAGGCCCAGTACTTC.

CDR3 amino acids: CASSQEVGHETEPNTEAFF. The CDR3 bases are TGCGCCAGCAGCCAAGAAGTGGGGCATGAAACGGAACCTAACACTGAAGCTTTCTTT. V is TRBV4-3 and J is TRBJ1-1; TRBD1 is a possible D gene (5 bases). The CDR3 extends over 19 amino acids. CDR1 is LGHNA and CDR2 is YSLEER in the germline V gene. V was shortened by 0 bases and J by 2 bases, with 22 bases between the two germline ends.

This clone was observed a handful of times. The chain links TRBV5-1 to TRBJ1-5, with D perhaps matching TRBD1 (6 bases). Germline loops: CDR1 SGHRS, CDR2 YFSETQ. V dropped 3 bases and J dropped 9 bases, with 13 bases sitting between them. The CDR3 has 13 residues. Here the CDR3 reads CASSWGLSGPQHF. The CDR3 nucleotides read TGCGCCAGCAGCTGGGGGCTTTCAGGGCCCCAGCATTTT.

CDR3 sequence reads: CASTRGAGNTIYF. CDR3 in DNA: TGTGCCAGCACCCGAGGAGCGGGAAACACCATATATTTT. The rearrangement links TRBV6-5 to TRBJ1-3; D ambiguous. In germline, CDR1 is MNHEY, CDR2 SVGAGI. There are 13 residues in the CDR3. The V and J ends lost 7 bases and 4 bases respectively, with 11 bases between them.

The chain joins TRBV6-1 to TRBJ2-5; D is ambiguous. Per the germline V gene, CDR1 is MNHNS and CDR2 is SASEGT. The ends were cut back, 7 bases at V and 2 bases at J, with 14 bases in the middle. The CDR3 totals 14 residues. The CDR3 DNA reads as TGTGCCAGCAAATCTAGAACCAGACAAGAGACCCAGTACTTC. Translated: CASKSRTRQETQYF.

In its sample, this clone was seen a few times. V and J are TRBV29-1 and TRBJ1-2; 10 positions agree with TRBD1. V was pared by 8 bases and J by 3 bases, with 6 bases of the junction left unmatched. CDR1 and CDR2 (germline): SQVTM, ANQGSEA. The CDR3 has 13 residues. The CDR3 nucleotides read TGCAGCCTTGGGGACAGGGGTGACTATGGCTACACCTTC. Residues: CSLGDRGDYGYTF.

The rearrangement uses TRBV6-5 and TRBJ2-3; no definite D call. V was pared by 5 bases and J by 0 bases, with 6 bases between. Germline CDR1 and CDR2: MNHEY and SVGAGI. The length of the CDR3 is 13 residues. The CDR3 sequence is CASSVASTDTQYF. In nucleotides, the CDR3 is TGTGCCAGCAGTGTAGCAAGCACAGATACGCAGTATTTT.

The CDR3 region is CASSTQDRYEQYF. As DNA, the CDR3 is TGTGCCAGCAGTACGCAGGACAGGTACGAGCAGTACTTC. The rearrangement uses TRBV28 and TRBJ2-7, with TRBD1 matching 7 bases. The CDR3 totals 13 residues. In germline, CDR1 is MDHEN, CDR2 SYDVKM. The V segment lost 5 bases and the J segment 4 bases; nucleotides outside the gene matches: 5. The entire variable domain, with the rest obtained from reference TRBV28 and TRBJ2-7, is as follows: DVKVTQSSRYLVKRTGEKVFLECVQDMDHENMFWYRQDPGLGLRLIYFSYDVKMKEKGDIPEGYSVSREKKERFSLILESASTNQTSMYLCASSTQDRYEQYFGPGTRLTVT.